The 16 T cell receptor beta chains reported below all come from one sample, sequenced in a study of human CD8 memory T cell subsets. UMI-labeled 5' RACE was the method by which TCR beta libraries were made. TCRdb reprocessed the 5' RACE reads and keeps a single row for each CDR3 protein, giving no DNA. Its clone listing holds fewer than 11,000 distinct CDR3 sequences. Sequenced input: CD8+ stem-like memory T cells (TSCM and TCM) sorted from PBMCs. The subset is: stem-like memory CD8 T cells (TSTEM), CCR7+ PD-1- TIGIT-. Receptors originate from a human donor in good health.

The V call is TRBV19, the J call TRBJ2-3. The CDR3 sequence is 11 residues long. The germline V gene encodes CDR1 LNHDA and CDR2 SQIVND (reference sequence). CDR3 residues: CASLYTDTQYF.

In terms of frequency, this clonotype is medium-sized. The CDR3 reads CASSQDTGIGYEQYF. This sequence joins TRBV5-1 and TRBJ2-7; absent DNA, TCRdb's TRBD1 call cannot be checked. The CDR3 length is 15 residues. Per germline, CDR1 SGHRS and CDR2 YFSETQ.

The chain joins TRBV4-1 to TRBJ2-2; TCRdb names TRBD2, which stays unverified in the absence of DNA. The CDR3 consists of 17 residues. Looked up from germline, CDR1 is MGHRA and CDR2 is YSYEKL. The CDR3 loop is CASRPLAGGEDTGELFF.

CDR3 region: CSVGLAGSAYNEQFF. The chain uses TRBV29-1 and TRBJ2-1; no DNA is available, so the TRBD2 call from TCRdb remains unchecked. Germline lookup yields CDR1 SQVTM and CDR2 ANQGSEA. This CDR3 spans 15 amino acids.

This chain joins TRBV7-2 and TRBJ2-5; TCRdb names TRBD1, which stays unverified in the absence of DNA. Germline V gene lookup returns CDR1 SGHTA and CDR2 FQGNSA. There are 16 residues in the CDR3. CDR3: CASSLTDGGGQETQYF.

The chain combines TRBV12-3 or TRBV12-4 with TRBJ2-5; there is no DNA to check the TCRdb D call of TRBD2. CDR3 length: 14 amino acids. The CDR3 sequence is CASSPSGYQETQYF.

This chain connects TRBV5-1 to TRBJ1-1. Looked up from germline, CDR1 is SGHRS and CDR2 is YFSETQ. This CDR3 is built from 15 residues. CDR3: CASSLVRNRNTEAFF.

This rearrangement joins TRBV29-1 to TRBJ2-1; TCRdb's D gene call, TRBD2, goes unchecked for lack of DNA. The length of the CDR3 is 15 residues. CDR1 and CDR2 (germline): SQVTM, ANQGSEA. CDR3 loop: CSVVLADSSYNEQFF.

J is TRBJ2-7 and V is TRBV27. Germline V gives CDR1 MNHEY, CDR2 SMNVEV (reference sequence). This CDR3 contains 15 residues. The CDR3 spells CASSPEVGLAYEQYF.

The V call is TRBV20-1, the J call TRBJ2-1; TCRdb gives TRBD2 as the D gene, but with no DNA this cannot be confirmed. Germline V lookup: CDR1 DFQATT, CDR2 SNEGSKA (reference sequence). The CDR3 runs to 17 residues. The CDR3 spells CSARDQFGAVHYNEQFF.

The CDR3 loop is CASSPRENTEAFF. This chain connects TRBV6-4 to TRBJ1-1; the D call of TRBD1 rests on TCRdb alone, since no DNA is present to check it. The CDR3 totals 13 residues. Looked up from germline, CDR1 is MRHNA and CDR2 is SNTAGT.

This chain connects TRBV4-3 to TRBJ2-1; TCRdb's assignment of TRBD2 cannot be checked, as there is no DNA. CDR1 is LGHNA and CDR2 is YSLEER in the germline V gene. The CDR3 is made up of 16 amino acids. The CDR3 sequence: CASSLTSDSSYNEQFF.

The CDR3 loop reads CASSLAHSSYNEQFF. The chain joins TRBV7-2 to TRBJ2-1. This CDR3 has 15 amino acids. Germline lookup yields CDR1 SGHTA and CDR2 FQGNSA.

The rearrangement uses TRBV27 and TRBJ1-5. The germline V gene encodes CDR1 MNHEY and CDR2 SMNVEV (reference sequence). The CDR3 length is 15 residues. This CDR3 reads CASSTITAFNQPQHF.

This chain uses TRBV28 with TRBJ2-1; TCRdb picks TRBD2, but there is no DNA to check that call. The CDR3 totals 16 residues. Germline V CDR1 and CDR2: MDHEN, SYDVKM. The CDR3 here is CASSLVTSGRFNEQFF.

The CDR3: CASSSGTGVFAEAFF. The rearrangement joins TRBV5-1 to TRBJ1-1; with no DNA, the TCRdb D assignment of TRBD1 cannot be verified. The CDR3 contains 15 residues. The germline V gene encodes CDR1 SGHRS and CDR2 YFSETQ.